The T cell receptor (beta chain) described here comes from a study of early T cells in non-severe SARS-CoV-2 infection. TCRdb redid the calling of the 5' RACE reads with MiXCR, one entry per CDR3 protein. The sample lists 50,000 or so distinct CDR3 sequences, approximately 11% occurring once. Sequencing was done on a sample of whole blood. This sequence originates from an adult who was a healthcare worker with PCR-confirmed SARS-CoV-2 infection or an uninfected control (not recorded which).

The CDR3 DNA sequence: TGTGCCAGCAGCCTAAGACAGGAACACTATGGCTACACCTTC. Residues: CASSLRQEHYGYTF. The V and J genes are TRBV3-1 and TRBJ1-2, with a weak D call TRBD1 (6 bases). CDR3 length: 14 amino acids. Germline V CDR1 and CDR2: LGHDT, YNNKEL (reference sequence). Trimming removed 4 bases from V and 3 bases from J, with 12 bases in between.